The clone carrying this TCR beta chain was seen only a few times. These data are taken from a study of T-cell reconstitution after alpha-beta-depleted transplantation in children. Unique molecular identifiers featured in how the TCRbeta library was prepared. TCRdb re-called the PCR reads with MiXCR, one entry per CDR3 protein. This sample carries some 640,000 distinct CDR3 sequences, approximately 17% of them seen once, and the ten largest clones take 0.8% to 1.1%. The length of the CDR3 is 15 residues. From germline, CDR1 is MNHEY and CDR2 SMNVEV (reference sequence). V lost 2 bases and J lost 7, with 14 bases in between.

This clonotype was sampled from a human donor who donated a stem cell graft to a child with acute myeloid leukemia. The sample here was PBMCs from the stem cell graft donor, taken from the stem cell graft. The rearrangement links TRBV27 to TRBJ1-4, with D maybe TRBD1 (5 bases). CDR3 sequence reads: CASSLEGPWGEKLFF. The CDR3 region has the DNA TGTGCCAGCAGTTTAGAGGGGCCATGGGGTGAAAAACTGTTTTTT.